The clone carrying this TCR beta chain was seen ten or more times. What it binds is not known. The CDR3 sequence is 15 residues long. CDR1 and CDR2 (germline): SGHVS, FQNEAQ. Trimming stripped 5 bases from V and 2 bases from J, with 10 bases between. The cDNA was generated by 5'RACE with 10-nucleotide random UMIs. Each CDR3 protein is one row after TCRdb ran MiXCR on the 5' RACE reads. The sample has 65,000 to 70,000 distinct CDR3 sequences, over 4% seen once. This entry comes from a study of neurological immune-mediated disorders. Study-wide context: Multiple sclerosis patients numbering about 34 comprised some 31 relapsing-remitting and 3 secondary progressive patients. General study points: Whereas HTLV-1-associated myelopathy showed the most TCR clonal expansion, multiple sclerosis showed the least, with levels below those of healthy controls. The multiple sclerosis repertoire cluster was not associated with any clinical or MRI feature.

Sample: PBMCs. This chain links TRBV7-8 with TRBJ2-6; TRBD1 or TRBD2 may be the D gene (5 bases each). This TCR was recovered from a man aged 50 or older with multiple sclerosis. The chain's CDR3 is CASSRGVAGANVLTF. The CDR3 nucleotides are TGTGCCAGCAGCCGAGGGGTGGCTGGGGCCAACGTCCTGACTTTC.